Each of the 23 T cell receptor beta chains below was sequenced from the same sample in a study of blood T cell repertoires in COVID-19. The protocol was immunoSEQ multiplex PCR, while the TCRdb copy is restricted to in-frame clones and leaves out a portion. The data show 90,000 to 120,000 clones, with over 80% seen just once and approximately 1.3% held by the top ten. Sequencing was performed on peripheral blood. The receptors derive from a woman aged 30 to 39 with acute or convalescent COVID-19.

The chain links TRBV27 to TRBJ2-1; 9 bases agree with TRBD1. This CDR3 has 17 residues. Trimming at V came to 4 bases and at J to 2 bases, leaving 9 bases not matched to a gene. The germline V gene has CDR1 MNHEY and CDR2 SMNVEV (reference sequence). CDR3 in DNA: TGTGCCAGCAGTTCCTCACAGGGGACAGGGACCTACAATGAGCAGTTCTTC. Translated: CASSSSQGTGTYNEQFF.

The chain employs TRBV7-8 and TRBJ2-1; D not certain. Per the germline V gene, CDR1 is SGHVS and CDR2 is FQNEAQ. The V and J ends lost 1 base and 5 bases respectively, with 6 bases between them. The CDR3 has 13 amino acids. The CDR3 DNA follows: TGTGCCAGCAGCTTAGGTGTAAACAATGAGCAGTTCTTC. Protein sequence: CASSLGVNNEQFF. The full variable domain, its missing parts supplied by reference TRBV7-8 and TRBJ2-1, is GAGVSQSPRYKVAKRGQDVALRCDPISGHVSLFWYQQALGQGPEFLTYFQNEAQLDKSGLPSDRFFAERPEGSVSTLKIQRTQQEDSAVYLCASSLGVNNEQFFGPGTRLTVL.

The gene calls are TRBV28 and TRBJ2-7, with 7 bases fitting TRBD1. Germline CDR1 is MDHEN and CDR2 is SYDVKM. The CDR3 is made up of 15 amino acids. Trimming cost V 4 bases and J 0 bases; bases outside gene matches: 6. CDR3 protein: CASSSLGQVSYEQYF. The CDR3 DNA follows: TGTGCCAGCAGTTCCCTCGGACAGGTCTCCTACGAGCAGTACTTC.

The J gene is TRBJ2-1, the V gene TRBV4-2; 10 bases map to TRBD2. The J segment lost 4 bases and the V segment lost 0 bases, leaving 3 bases of the junction unmatched. The CDR3 is made up of 16 amino acids. The V gene's germline CDR1 is LGHNA and CDR2 YNFKEQ. The CDR3 sequence is CASSQDPSGGYNEQFF. The CDR3 DNA reads TGTGCCAGCAGCCAAGACCCTAGCGGGGGTTACAATGAGCAGTTCTTC.

This clone was observed once. The J gene is TRBJ2-2, the V gene TRBV4-1; 12 bases are shared with TRBD2. CDR1 and CDR2 from the germline V gene are MGHRA and YSYEKL. This CDR3 has 17 residues. After removal of 0 bases from V and 7 bases from J, the junction contained 6 bases not matched to a gene. Here the CDR3 DNA reads TGCGCCAGCAGCCAAGATCCTAGCGGGAGGGCCGACGGGGAGCTGTTTTTT. Translated: CASSQDPSGRADGELFF.

The chain links TRBV5-1 to TRBJ1-2; 7 bases match TRBD1. The CDR3 runs to 14 residues. Germline CDR1 and CDR2: SGHRS and YFSETQ. With 1 base clipped from V and 7 bases from J, the junction kept 7 bases outside the gene matches. CDR3 protein: CASSLSTGEGGYTF. DNA for the CDR3: TGCGCCAGCAGCTTGAGTACAGGGGAAGGTGGCTACACCTTC.

This chain connects TRBV29-1 to TRBJ1-1; no reliable D call. The germline V and J ends were trimmed by 7 bases and 1 base, with 7 bases remaining between them. Germline V gene lookup returns CDR1 SQVTM and CDR2 ANQGSEA. This CDR3 spans 11 amino acids. The CDR3 reads CSGRENTEAFF. In nucleotides, the CDR3 is TGCAGCGGACGGGAGAACACTGAAGCTTTCTTT.

This chain links TRBV7-2 with TRBJ1-2; D gene ambiguous. The germline V gene encodes CDR1 SGHTA and CDR2 FQGNSA. CDR3 length equals 14 residues. Trimming removed 2 bases from V and 1 base from J, with 8 bases in between. The CDR3 is CASSLSGGNYGYTF. The DNA of the CDR3 is TGTGCCAGCAGCTTATCCGGCGGTAACTATGGCTACACCTTC.

This clone was seen once. J is TRBJ1-2 and V is TRBV4-3, with D possibly being TRBD1 (6 bases). Germline CDR1 LGHNA, CDR2 YSLEER. Trimming shortened V by 5 bases and J by 7 bases, and 20 bases separated the two germline ends. The CDR3 loop spans 15 amino acids. CDR3 coding DNA: TGCGCCAGCAGCTCAAACCGGGACAACTGGGCTGGCTACACCTTC. Amino acid sequence: CASSSNRDNWAGYTF.

This chain connects TRBV19 to TRBJ1-5; D is undetermined. CDR1 is LNHDA, CDR2 SQIVND, per germline (reference sequence). This CDR3 comprises 14 residues. V lost 6 bases and J lost 0, with 9 bases in between. The CDR3 DNA reads TGTGCCAGTAGGAAAGCTAATAGCAATCAGCCCCAGCATTTT. Encoded protein: CASRKANSNQPQHF.

This clone occurred once. The chain is built from TRBV15 and TRBJ1-2; 10 bases fit TRBD1. Unmatched junction bases numbered 9, after V lost 4 bases and J lost 7 bases. The CDR3 loop spans 15 amino acids. CDR1 and CDR2 (germline): LNHNV, YYDKDF (reference sequence). The CDR3 DNA follows: TGTGCCACCAGCAAAGAAGGACAGGGGGGAAGTGGCTACACCTTC. This sequence encodes CATSKEGQGGSGYTF. Supplemented by reference TRBV15 and TRBJ1-2, the full variable domain reads DAMVIQNPRYQVTQFGKPVTLSCSQTLNHNVMYWYQQKSSQAPKLLFHYYDKDFNNEADTPDNFQSRRPNTSFCFLDIRSPGLGDTAMYLCATSKEGQGGSGYTFGSGTRLTVV.

The V call is TRBV5-8, the J call TRBJ1-2; D gene uncertain. V was pared by 0 bases and J by 8 bases, with 11 bases between. Germline lookup yields CDR1 SGHTS and CDR2 YDEGEE. This CDR3 region has 13 residues. CDR3 sequence: CASSLGHRTGYTF. The DNA for the CDR3 is TGTGCCAGCAGCTTGGGACATCGTACGGGCTACACCTTC. Filled out from reference TRBV5-8 and TRBJ1-2, the complete variable domain reads EAGVTQSPTHLIKTRGQQATLRCSPISGHTSVYWYQQALGLGLQFLLWYDEGEERNRGNFPPRFSGRQFPNYSSELNVNALELEDSALYLCASSLGHRTGYTFGSGTRLTVV.

This clone was recorded only once. V gene TRBV4-3 combines with J gene TRBJ2-7; possible D gene TRBD1, 5 bases. The CDR3 covers 15 residues. Germline assignment: CDR1 LGHNA and CDR2 YSLEER. The V gene lost 3 bases and the J gene lost 3 bases, with 15 bases spanning the gap. The CDR3 spells CASSQTDENGYEQYF. The CDR3 DNA follows: TGCGCCAGCAGCCAGACAGACGAGAACGGCTACGAGCAGTACTTC.

For the CDR3, the DNA is TGTGCCACCAGCAGACCAACAGACAGGGGCACTGAAGCTTTCTTT. It encodes CATSRPTDRGTEAFF. The chain recombines TRBV15 with TRBJ1-1; 8 nucleotides match TRBD1. The CDR3 totals 15 residues. The trim removed 2 bases at V and 4 bases at J, leaving 6 bases unmatched. Germline V lookup: CDR1 LNHNV, CDR2 YYDKDF (reference sequence).

This chain connects TRBV6-2 or TRBV6-3 to TRBJ2-3; 11 positions match TRBD2. V shed 6 bases, J shed 0 bases, and the junction held 11 bases outside the gene matches. This CDR3 comprises 18 residues. Germline V gene sequence: CDR1 MNHEY, CDR2 SVGEGT. As DNA, the CDR3 is TGTGCCAGCAGCACTCTCCTAGGACTAGCGGGTAGCACAGATACGCAGTATTTT. Protein: CASSTLLGLAGSTDTQYF.

This clone was picked up one time. The gene calls are TRBV7-3 and TRBJ2-7; 8 positions match TRBD2. This CDR3 is built from 17 residues. The junction had 9 bases not matched to a gene; V was cut back by 2 bases and J by 0 bases. Germline V gene sequence: CDR1 SGHTA, CDR2 FQGTGA. CDR3 amino acids: CASSLDSLAAGSYEQYF. CDR3 nucleotides: TGTGCCAGCAGCTTAGACTCACTAGCGGCGGGCTCCTACGAGCAGTACTTC.

The chain couples TRBV5-1 to TRBJ2-7; possibly TRBD2 for D (7 bases). Trimming left V 7 bases short and J 3 bases short, with 20 bases between. Germline V CDR1 and CDR2: SGHRS, YFSETQ. CDR3 size: 15 residues. CDR3: CASSYSAGEGYEQYF. CDR3 coding DNA: TGCGCCAGCTCCTACTCGGCAGGGGAGGGCTACGAGCAGTACTTC.

The chain employs TRBV10-2 and TRBJ2-7; 8 bases line up with TRBD2. The CDR3 extends over 15 amino acids. The V gene's germline CDR1 is WSHSY and CDR2 SAAADI. Trimming removed 7 bases from V and 0 bases from J; junction bases left unmatched: 8. In DNA form, the CDR3 reads TGCGCCAGCACCGAGCTTAGCGGGGTCTCCTACGAGCAGTACTTC. As protein: CASTELSGVSYEQYF.

J is TRBJ2-2 and V is TRBV4-3; D remains ambiguous. V was pared by 1 base and J by 7 bases, with 10 bases between. Germline V gives CDR1 LGHNA, CDR2 YSLEER. There are 14 residues in the CDR3. The CDR3 region is CASSQGPLGGELFF. CDR3 bases: TGCGCCAGCAGCCAAGGCCCCCTAGGCGGGGAGCTGTTTTTT.

V gene TRBV4-1 combines with J gene TRBJ1-2; possibly TRBD1 for D (5 bases). The CDR3 length is 16 residues. The germline CDR1 and CDR2 sequences are MGHRA and YSYEKL. Deletions cut 4 bases from V and 2 bases from J, with 17 bases between. CDR3 coding DNA: TGCGCCAGCAGCCCCGGGCGGGGGTTTGGGAACTATGGCTACACCTTC. This gives the protein CASSPGRGFGNYGYTF.

This clone was detected only a few times. This chain joins TRBV6-5 and TRBJ2-7, with D possibly being TRBD1 (5 bases). With 2 bases removed from V and 6 bases from J, the gap between germline ends came to 11 bases. Germline CDR1 MNHEY, CDR2 SVGAGI. This CDR3 is 13 amino acids long. The CDR3 nucleotides read TGTGCCAGCAGTTACGCGACAGTCGGCGAGCAGTACTTC. It translates to CASSYATVGEQYF.

The chain is built from TRBV7-9 and TRBJ1-5; 7 nucleotides line up with TRBD1. The CDR3 length is 18 residues. CDR1 is SEHNR, CDR2 FQNEAQ, per germline (reference sequence). Trimming at V came to 5 bases and at J to 0 bases, leaving 13 bases not matched to a gene. The CDR3 DNA is TGTGCCAGCAGCAACAATCCAGGGGGAGTCTATAGCAATCAGCCCCAGCATTTT. Protein sequence: CASSNNPGGVYSNQPQHF.

The gene calls are TRBV3-1 (or the pseudogene TRBV3-2) and TRBJ1-4, with D possibly matching TRBD1 (6 bases). CDR3 length: 15 residues. Germline CDR1 is LGHDT and CDR2 is YNNKEL (reference sequence). With 4 bases removed from V and 0 bases from J, the gap between germline ends came to 9 bases. The CDR3 DNA is TGTGCCAGCAGCCTACAGGGAGCAACTAATGAAAAACTGTTTTTT. The encoded protein is CASSLQGATNEKLFF.